The 26 T cell receptor beta chains below were found in one sample sequenced in a study of T cells in Graves' hyperthyroidism and ophthalmopathy. Amplification yielded TCR beta CDR3 regions, with RNA transcripts as the source. During a first-round RT-PCR of the TCR CDR3, the HTBI primer set was used. MiXCR, applied by TCRdb to the multiplex PCR reads, yields one record per CDR3 protein. The repertoire holds some 440,000 distinct CDR3 sequences, with less than 20% as singletons. Sample: blood. The source is a woman aged 18-30 years with Graves' hyperthyroidism.

This clonotype was counted a few times. The rearrangement links TRBV3-1 to TRBJ2-5, with D tentatively TRBD1 or TRBD2 (6 bases each). Germline lookup yields CDR1 LGHDT and CDR2 YNNKEL (reference sequence). Deletions cut 0 bases from V and 12 bases from J, with 14 bases between. This CDR3 is built from 13 residues. CDR3 nucleotides: TGTGCCAGCAGCCAAGATTACGGGGGCGCCGAGTACTTC. Translation: CASSQDYGGAEYF.

The genes are TRBV27 and TRBJ2-7, with TRBD2 as a possible D gene (5 bases). Trimming left V 2 bases short and J 5 bases short, with 13 bases between. There are 14 residues in the CDR3. Germline CDR1 is MNHEY and CDR2 is SMNVEV (reference sequence). The CDR3 sequence: CASSLRTHWDEQYF. The CDR3 coding sequence is TGTGCCAGCAGTTTAAGGACTCATTGGGACGAGCAGTACTTC.

A few counts support this clonotype. The chain carries TRBV28 and TRBJ1-6, with no clear D. CDR1 MDHEN and CDR2 SYDVKM come from the germline V gene. Trimming shortened V by 5 bases and J by 8 bases, and 10 bases separated the two germline ends. The length of the CDR3 is 13 residues. CDR3 nucleotide sequence: TGTGCCAGCAGTCTTCTCCCCTATTCACCCCTCCACTTT. This gives the protein CASSLLPYSPLHF.

This clonotype has a handful of counts. This chain joins TRBV6-6 and TRBJ1-3, with D possibly TRBD1 on 6 matching bases. V was cut by 1 base and J by 1 base, with 11 bases left in between. This CDR3 spans 16 amino acids. Germline V gives CDR1 MNHNY, CDR2 SVGAGI (reference sequence). CDR3 nucleotides: TGTGCCAGCAGTTACTTTGGGGGCATTTCTGGAAACACCATATATTTT. Translating gives CASSYFGGISGNTIYF.

This clonotype appeared many times. The V call is TRBV7-9, the J call TRBJ2-3, with D perhaps TRBD2 (6 bases). The V gene's germline CDR1 is SEHNR and CDR2 FQNEAQ (reference sequence). Trimming stripped 4 bases from V and 4 bases from J, with 15 bases between. The CDR3 extends over 15 amino acids. The CDR3 coding sequence is TGTGCCAGCAGCTGGACCGGGAGTTACGCAGATACGCAGTATTTT. This codes for CASSWTGSYADTQYF.

This clonotype was counted only a few times. The rearrangement uses TRBV27 and TRBJ1-3; D unclear. V dropped 3 bases and J dropped 2 bases, with 8 bases sitting between them. The CDR3 runs 14 residues. The V gene's germline CDR1 is MNHEY and CDR2 SMNVEV (reference sequence). As DNA, the CDR3 is TGTGCCAGCAGTTTGGGCAGCCCTGGAAACACCATATATTTT. Translated: CASSLGSPGNTIYF.

There are a few counts of this clonotype. The chain employs TRBV9 and TRBJ1-5, with D perhaps TRBD1 (5 bases). CDR1 is SGDLS and CDR2 is YYNGEE in the germline V gene. Deletions cut 3 bases from V and 0 bases from J, with 10 bases between. The CDR3 spans 15 residues. CDR3 residues: CASSAGDYSNQPQHF. CDR3 nucleotides: TGTGCCAGCAGCGCCGGGGACTATAGCAATCAGCCCCAGCATTTT.

About this clonotype: Possible read error: a much larger clone is one base away. The V and J genes are TRBV7-9 and TRBJ2-3, with 10 bases matching TRBD2. From germline, CDR1 is SEHNR and CDR2 FQNEAQ (reference sequence). The CDR3 runs 16 residues. The CDR3 protein is CAGSSSGLAGTDTQYF. CDR3 sequence (DNA): TGTGCCGGCAGCTCTAGCGGACTAGCGGGCACAGATACGCAGTATTTT. Full variable domain (missing parts from reference TRBV7-9 and TRBJ2-3): DTGVSQNPRHKITKRGQNVTFRCDPISEHNRLYWYRQTLGQGPEFLTYFQNEAQLEKSRLLSDRFSAERPKGSFSTLEIQRTEQGDSAMYLCAGSSSGLAGTDTQYFGPGTRLTVL.

At least ten counts were recorded for this clonotype. The chain combines TRBV3-1 with TRBJ2-4; the D gene is possibly TRBD1 (6 bases). V gave up 1 base and J gave up 1 base, with 14 bases separating them. CDR1 and CDR2 from the germline V gene are LGHDT and YNNKEL (reference sequence). The CDR3 consists of 17 residues. The CDR3 region is CASSQGDTRGAKNIQYF. The DNA of the CDR3 is TGTGCCAGCAGCCAAGGGGACACCAGGGGTGCCAAAAACATTCAGTACTTC.

This chain links TRBV6-5 with TRBJ1-2; D is uncertain. Per the germline V gene, CDR1 is MNHEY and CDR2 is SVGAGI. V was cut by 2 bases and J by 3 bases, with 10 bases left in between. There are 14 residues in the CDR3. This CDR3 is CASSYDGSHYGYTF. CDR3 coding DNA: TGTGCCAGCAGTTACGACGGGTCCCACTATGGCTACACCTTC.

This clonotype came up many times. The rearrangement joins TRBV7-9 to TRBJ2-7; D gene uncertain. V lost 3 bases, J lost 5 bases, and 23 bases lay in between. The CDR3 runs 17 residues. The germline gives CDR1 SEHNR, CDR2 FQNEAQ (reference sequence). The DNA of the CDR3 is TGTGCCAGCAGCTTTCAACGGCACAGCCCCTATTCTAACGAGCAGTACTTC. Its translation is CASSFQRHSPYSNEQYF.

This chain links TRBV20-1 with TRBJ2-5, with 8 bases matching TRBD2. The V gene's germline CDR1 is DFQATT and CDR2 SNEGSKA (reference sequence). With 3 bases clipped from V and 5 bases from J, the junction kept 8 bases outside the gene matches. The CDR3 covers 14 residues. The CDR3 coding sequence is TGCAGTGCTAGTGGGGGGACTAGGACTGAGACCCAGTACTTC. Its protein product is CSASGGTRTETQYF.

In this sample, this clonotype turned up many times. The chain combines TRBV28 with TRBJ2-7, with TRBD2 matching over 9 bases. CDR3 length: 14 residues. Germline CDR1 MDHEN, CDR2 SYDVKM. The V gene end was trimmed by 8 bases and the J gene end by 9 bases; junction bases not matched to a gene: 14. The CDR3, as DNA: TGTGCCAGCGGCGGACTAGCGCGGACCGGGGGGCAGTACTTC. It codes for CASGGLARTGGQYF.

The rearrangement joins TRBV6-4 to TRBJ2-5; D is undetermined. Germline V CDR1 and CDR2: MRHNA, SNTAGT. The CDR3 is made up of 16 amino acids. V lost 4 bases and J 1 base, leaving 16 bases between the germline ends. The CDR3 DNA sequence: TGTGCCAGCAGTGGCCACCCGAGGAGCAGCCAAGAGACCCAGTACTTC. Protein: CASSGHPRSSQETQYF.

This clonotype was seen repeatedly, ten times or more. J is TRBJ1-5 and V is TRBV27; D gene ambiguous. This CDR3 has 16 residues. V was clipped by 5 bases and J by 0 bases, with 14 bases between them. The V gene's germline CDR1 is MNHEY and CDR2 SMNVEV (reference sequence). The CDR3 DNA sequence: TGTGCCAGCAGTCTAACCGGGGTGAATAGCAATCAGCCCCAGCATTTT. Its translation is CASSLTGVNSNQPQHF.

This clonotype appeared many times. The chain employs TRBV7-2 and TRBJ2-7; D remains unclear. Germline lookup yields CDR1 SGHTA and CDR2 FQGNSA. The CDR3 spans 11 residues. Trimming pared 4 bases from V and 6 bases from J, leaving 7 bases between. The CDR3 coding sequence is TGTGCCAGCAGCTCCCTCGGCGAGCAGTACTTC. Its protein is CASSSLGEQYF.

This clonotype was seen repeatedly, ten times or more. The rearrangement links TRBV20-1 to TRBJ2-7, with 7 bases aligning to TRBD2. Germline CDR1 DFQATT, CDR2 SNEGSKA (reference sequence). This CDR3 is 14 amino acids long. J lost 3 bases, V lost 1 base, and 6 bases had no gene match. CDR3 sequence: CSARAREGYYEQYF. In DNA form, the CDR3 reads TGCAGTGCTAGAGCGAGGGAGGGGTACTACGAGCAGTACTTC.

The chain carries TRBV5-6 and TRBJ1-2; no clear D gene. The CDR3 loop spans 13 amino acids. The V gene lost 1 base and the J gene lost 8 bases, with 12 bases spanning the gap. The V gene's germline CDR1 is SGHDT and CDR2 YYEEEE. The CDR3 sequence: CASSLSGPSGYTF. Here the CDR3 DNA reads TGTGCCAGCAGCTTGTCGGGTCCCAGCGGCTACACCTTC.

This clonotype was found a few times. A read error may explain this, as a much larger clone is one base away. The chain recombines TRBV6-1 with TRBJ1-2, with 7 nucleotides matching TRBD1. CDR3 size: 13 residues. Germline assignment: CDR1 MNHNS and CDR2 SASEGT. V lost 6 bases and J lost 4; bases outside the gene matches: 5. The CDR3 sequence: CASRPTGIYGYTF. In nucleotides, the CDR3 is TGTGCCAGCAGACCGACAGGGATCTATGGCTACACCTTC.

The V call is TRBV4-3, the J call TRBJ1-2; no clear D gene. V was pared by 0 bases and J by 4 bases, with 18 bases between. There are 17 residues in the CDR3. Germline CDR1 reads LGHNA; CDR2 reads YSLEER. The CDR3, as DNA: TGCGCCAGCAGCCAAGATGGTCGATCTTTAGCCCCCTATGGCTACACCTTC. Its translation: CASSQDGRSLAPYGYTF.

Many counts were recorded for this clonotype. The rearrangement links TRBV29-1 to TRBJ2-7, with D unclear. Looked up from germline, CDR1 is SQVTM and CDR2 is ANQGSEA. The CDR3 has 13 residues. V was cut by 7 bases and J by 7 bases, with 20 bases left in between. This chain's CDR3 is CSATSRGFGEQYF. Written as DNA, the CDR3 is TGCAGCGCCACCTCCCGAGGCTTTGGGGAGCAGTACTTC.

CDR3 bases: TGTGCCAGCAGTCAGGGGGGCCCGCGAGGTACCTATGGCTACACCTTC. Translation gives CASSQGGPRGTYGYTF. The chain carries TRBV28 and TRBJ1-2, with 7 bases that match TRBD1. The V gene's germline CDR1 is MDHEN and CDR2 SYDVKM. This CDR3 has 16 amino acids. Trimming at V came to 5 bases and at J to 4 bases, leaving 13 bases not matched to a gene.

This clonotype was recorded at least ten times. Mismatch with germline at one junction end may stem from a read error. The rearrangement links TRBV2 to TRBJ2-7, with TRBD2 matching over 7 bases. Germline CDR1 reads SNHLY; CDR2 reads FYNNEI. This CDR3 has 14 amino acids. CDR3 in DNA: TGTGCCAGCCTGGGAGGGACTAACTCCTACGAGCAATACTTC. This translates into CASLGGTNSYEQYF. Combining the CDR3 with reference TRBV2 and TRBJ2-7 gives the whole variable domain EPEVTQTPSHQVTQMGQEVILRCVPISNHLYFYWYRQILGQKVEFLVSFYNNEISEKSEIFDDQFSVERPDGSNFTLKIRSTKLEDSAMYFCASLGGTNSYEQYFGPGTRLTVT.

This clonotype was detected only a few times. This chain links TRBV7-9 with TRBJ2-7, with 8 bases matching TRBD1. Germline-derived CDR1 and CDR2 are SEHNR and FQNEAQ (reference sequence). V gave up 1 base and J gave up 8 bases; unmatched junction bases: 10. CDR3 length: 15 residues. The CDR3: CASSLGAGQVTKQYF. CDR3 coding DNA: TGTGCCAGCAGCTTAGGCGCGGGACAGGTTACCAAGCAGTACTTC.

Many counts were recorded for this clonotype. The chain joins TRBV20-1 to TRBJ1-1; perhaps TRBD1 as D (6 bases). The germline V gene has CDR1 DFQATT and CDR2 SNEGSKA (reference sequence). The CDR3 runs 16 residues. The V end lost 3 bases, the J end lost 5 bases, and 22 bases lay between the germline ends. The CDR3, as DNA: TGCAGTGCTAGTTTAGTCGCAACAGGGAGGTTTACTGAAGCTTTCTTT. This gives the protein CSASLVATGRFTEAFF.

This clonotype was recorded many times. V is TRBV11-2 and J is TRBJ1-5; possibly TRBD1 for D (6 bases). This CDR3 region has 19 residues. From germline, CDR1 is SGHAT and CDR2 FQNNGV. V was clipped by 0 bases and J by 2 bases, with 20 bases between them. The CDR3 sequence: CASSLDGGYAGAGNQPQHF. The CDR3 coding sequence is TGTGCCAGCAGCTTAGACGGGGGTTACGCAGGGGCAGGCAATCAGCCCCAGCATTTT.